These 10 T cell receptor beta chains were all obtained from the same sample, sequenced in a study of human T cells and chemical hapten exposure. MiXCR, run by TCRdb on the RACE reads, gives a single entry per CDR3 protein. The repertoire holds around 360,000 distinct CDR3 sequences, with about 6% as singletons. Described time point: patch test 2, 6 weeks after DPC sensitization. Documented treatment: therapeutic diphenylcyclopropenone sensitization with weekly scalp DPC. The sequenced sample was whole blood, obtained in connection with sensitization to the hapten diphenylcyclopropenone (DPC). The receptor set was obtained from a woman aged 18-30 years with alopecia areata. Some clones in this sample may be carry-over from other donors' samples.

This clonotype has more than one count but fewer than ten. The chain joins TRBV2 to TRBJ2-7; no firm D call. V was trimmed by 2 bases and J by 3 bases, leaving 14 bases between them. Germline CDR1 and CDR2: SNHLY and FYNNEI. The CDR3 covers 15 residues. The CDR3 DNA follows: TGTGCCAGCAGTGAAACCCCGCAATTCCTCTACGAGCAGTACTTC. Its translation is CASSETPQFLYEQYF.

In this sample, this clonotype turned up a few times. The rearrangement links TRBV6-6 to TRBJ2-5, with D unresolved. This CDR3 is built from 15 residues. Looked up from germline, CDR1 is MNHNY and CDR2 is SVGAGI (reference sequence). The V gene lost 2 bases and the J gene lost 1 base, with 11 bases spanning the gap. CDR3 DNA: TGTGCCAGCAGTTACCAGTCCCAATCCCAAGAGACCCAGTACTTC. This codes for CASSYQSQSQETQYF.

This clonotype has a count of ten or more. This chain joins TRBV5-1 and TRBJ2-7, with TRBD1 matching over 7 bases. The CDR3 contains 15 residues. Germline V gene sequence: CDR1 SGHRS, CDR2 YFSETQ. The ends lost 5 bases at V and 2 bases at J; junction bases unmatched: 10. This CDR3 reads CASRMLGTVAYEQYF. The CDR3 DNA sequence: TGCGCCAGCAGAATGCTAGGGACAGTCGCCTACGAGCAGTACTTC.

This clonotype was recorded at least ten times. The rearrangement uses TRBV29-1 and TRBJ2-1; D is undetermined. V lost 4 bases to trimming and J lost 0 bases, with 10 bases between them. CDR1 and CDR2 (germline): SQVTM, ANQGSEA. The CDR3 extends over 14 amino acids. Written as DNA, the CDR3 is TGCAGCGTTGCAGGCGGTTTCTCCTACAATGAGCAGTTCTTC. It is translated as CSVAGGFSYNEQFF.

This clonotype was observed a handful of times. A read error may produce the germline difference seen at one junction end. This chain links TRBV5-1 with TRBJ2-1, with 7 bases lining up with TRBD2. Germline lookup yields CDR1 SGHRS and CDR2 YFSETQ. The CDR3 sequence is 16 residues long. CDR3 in amino acids: CASSLGQSWDYDEQFF. Here the CDR3 DNA reads TGCGCCAGCAGCTTGGGACAGTCCTGGGACTACGATGAGCAGTTCTTC.

This clonotype was seen more than once but under ten times. This chain joins TRBV6-1 and TRBJ1-5; D is unclear. CDR1 is MNHNS and CDR2 is SASEGT in the germline V gene. V lost 5 bases and J 7 bases, leaving 21 bases between the germline ends. The CDR3 covers 16 residues. The CDR3 spells CASSSSLVSSGQPQHF. DNA of the CDR3: TGTGCCAGCAGTTCCTCCCTAGTCTCCTCGGGGCAGCCCCAGCATTTT.

This clonotype was detected many times. V gene TRBV20-1 combines with J gene TRBJ1-1; 7 bases map to TRBD1. Per germline, CDR1 DFQATT and CDR2 SNEGSKA (reference sequence). This CDR3 is built from 15 residues. Trimming took 3 bases from V and 11 from J; bases not matched to a gene: 18. For the CDR3, the DNA is TGCAGTGCTAGCCGCACCGGGACAGCCGCCCCAGGGGCTTTCTTT. Its protein product is CSASRTGTAAPGAFF.

The chain recombines TRBV5-1 with TRBJ2-3; TRBD2 might be the D (5 bases). Trimming cost V 1 base and J 2 bases, with 11 bases left between them. The CDR3 covers 15 residues. Germline V CDR1 and CDR2: SGHRS, YFSETQ. The CDR3 here is CASSLWTGLTDTQYF. The CDR3 nucleotides are TGCGCCAGCAGCTTGTGGACCGGACTCACAGATACGCAGTATTTT.

The rearrangement uses TRBV6-2 or TRBV6-3 and TRBJ2-7; D is possibly TRBD1 (6 bases). Trimming removed 6 bases from V and 4 bases from J, with 16 bases in between. Germline CDR1 is MNHEY and CDR2 is SVGEGT. CDR3 size: 14 residues. The CDR3 sequence is CASSRDTVSYEQYF. The CDR3 region has the DNA TGTGCCAGCAGCAGGGACACCGTATCTTACGAGCAGTACTTC.

V and J are TRBV7-9 and TRBJ1-1; unclear D gene. The germline V gene has CDR1 SEHNR and CDR2 FQNEAQ (reference sequence). The CDR3 has 17 residues. Deletions cut 0 bases from V and 1 base from J, with 15 bases between. The CDR3 nucleotides read TGTGCCAGCAGCTTAGCGGGCCGTTATCTACGGAACACTGAAGCTTTCTTT. Protein sequence: CASSLAGRYLRNTEAFF. Full variable domain (rest looked up from reference TRBV7-9 and TRBJ1-1): DTGVSQNPRHKITKRGQNVTFRCDPISEHNRLYWYRQTLGQGPEFLTYFQNEAQLEKSRLLSDRFSAERPKGSFSTLEIQRTEQGDSAMYLCASSLAGRYLRNTEAFFGQGTRLTVV.